One sample yielded the 11 T cell receptor beta chains listed below, sequenced in a study of tumor-infiltrating lymphocytes in primary liver carcinoma. For each extraction, RNA and DNA were obtained together from about 19-30 mg of unsorted bulk tissue. Total RNA (approximately 500 ng) served as template for TCR beta cDNA synthesis primed by a constant-region primer. Libraries covering TCR beta were generated through three nested multiplex PCR rounds (using a slightly modified ARM-PCR). A C-beta reverse primer and TRBV1-TRBV30 forward primers served in each of the first two PCR rounds, at ten to eleven cycles apiece. TCRdb reprocessed the multiplex PCR reads via MiXCR and lists one record per CDR3 protein. The table records about 78,000 distinct CDR3 sequences, 71% of them present only once. The specimen sequenced was liver tumor tissue from sampling region 4. Subset here: tumor region T4, right-lateral pole. Every receptor here comes from a woman aged 55-70 years with primary liver carcinoma and hepatitis B virus infection.

This clonotype was detected ten times or more. V usage is TRBV30 and J usage is TRBJ2-1; 10 bases map to TRBD2. The CDR3 is made up of 14 amino acids. In germline, CDR1 is GTSNPN, CDR2 SVGIG (reference sequence). V was clipped by 0 bases and J by 6 bases; unmatched bases: 2. The CDR3 region has the DNA TGTGCCTGGAGTGTAGGGACTAGCGTCAATGAGCAGTTCTTC. Amino acids: CAWSVGTSVNEQFF.

In its sample, this clonotype was seen many times. This rearrangement joins TRBV25-1 to TRBJ2-5; D unclear. This CDR3 region has 11 residues. V was pared by 7 bases and J by 4 bases, with 7 bases between. Per germline, CDR1 MGHDK and CDR2 SYGVNS. The CDR3 region is CASKHRETQYF. The CDR3 DNA sequence: TGTGCCAGCAAGCATCGAGAGACCCAGTACTTC.

A remark on this clonotype: This CDR3 is missing its conserved last phenylalanine or tryptophan, likely due to a read error. The CDR3 loop is CSVEALGRMGVSTDTQYY. Here the CDR3 DNA reads TGCAGCGTTGAAGCGTTGGGCAGGATGGGGGTTAGCACGGATACGCAGTATTAT. This chain uses TRBV29-1 with TRBJ2-3; tentatively, D is TRBD1 or TRBD2 (5 bases each). The length of the CDR3 is 18 residues. Germline CDR1 SQVTM, CDR2 ANQGSEA.

The CDR3 reads CASSPLVGRGLRYGYTF. The CDR3 region has the DNA TGTGCCAGCAGTCCCCTGGTAGGGAGGGGGCTTCGGTATGGCTACACCTTC. The chain employs TRBV12-3 or TRBV12-4 and TRBJ1-2, with 7 bases fitting TRBD1. J lost 5 bases, V lost 5 bases, and 17 bases had no gene match. The CDR3 covers 17 residues.

As for this clonotype: The conserved phenylalanine or tryptophan is not found at the CDR3 terminus, so this likely reflects a read error. The rearrangement uses TRBV29-1 and TRBJ2-5; no firm D call. Germline-derived CDR1 and CDR2 are SQVTM and ANQGSEA. The CDR3 length is 10 residues. CDR3 loop: CRVQTETQYI. For the CDR3, the DNA is TGCCGCGTCCAAACGGAGACCCAGTACATC.

In this sample, this clonotype turned up many times. The V gene is TRBV6-1, the J gene TRBJ2-7; D is uncertain. The CDR3 consists of 15 residues. CDR1 and CDR2 from the germline V gene are MNHNS and SASEGT. Trimming left V 1 base short and J 0 bases short, with 10 bases between. The CDR3 coding sequence is TGTGCCAGCAGTGAAGTTGGCGGCAGCTCCTACGAGCAGTACTTC. This encodes CASSEVGGSSYEQYF.

The chain uses TRBV14 and TRBJ2-7; 7 bases are a match to TRBD1. The CDR3 runs 15 residues. V shed 4 bases and J 2 bases; nucleotides not matched to a gene: 8. Germline V gene lookup returns CDR1 SGHDN and CDR2 FVKESK. CDR3 amino acids: CASSLRCTGAYEQYF. CDR3 in DNA: TGTGCCAGCAGCCTACGCTGCACAGGGGCCTACGAGCAGTACTTC.

V and J are TRBV24-1 and TRBJ2-3; TRBD2 matches at 8 bases. Germline V gene sequence: CDR1 KGHDR, CDR2 SFDVKD. The CDR3 totals 16 residues. The trim removed 11 bases at V and 2 bases at J, leaving 14 bases unmatched. DNA for the CDR3: TGTGCCATCAGCGGGGGAACGGGAGGGCTCACAGATACGCAGTATTTT. This codes for CAISGGTGGLTDTQYF.

Comments on this clonotype: At one end the junction does not follow the germline gene, possibly because of a read error. The chain links TRBV29-1 to TRBJ2-5; 7 bases map to TRBD1. Germline V gene data show CDR1 as SQVTM and CDR2 as ANQGSEA. CDR3 size: 13 residues. This CDR3 is CSVDQGGAETQYF. The CDR3 DNA follows: TGCAGCGTTGATCAAGGGGGCGCGGAGACTCAGTACTTC.

As concerns this clonotype: One end of the junction fails to match germline, which may point to a read error. The chain joins TRBV11-2 to TRBJ2-7; 11 bases line up with TRBD2. Germline lookup yields CDR1 SGHAT and CDR2 FQNNGV. The CDR3 contains 14 residues. The CDR3 nucleotides read TGTGCCAGCGGTCCGGGACTAGCGGAGGGGGAGCAGTGCTTC. Translated: CASGPGLAEGEQCF.

In regard to this clonotype: This sequence may be a read error, since a much larger clone differs from it by one base. The chain recombines TRBV10-3 with TRBJ1-1, with D unresolved. Germline V gene data show CDR1 as ENHRY and CDR2 as SYGVKD. V was shortened by 6 bases and J by 7 bases, with 12 bases between the two germline ends. The CDR3 is 12 amino acids. The CDR3 region is CAISIDGNEAFF. CDR3 coding DNA: TGTGCCATCAGCATTGACGGCAATGAAGCTTTCTTT.